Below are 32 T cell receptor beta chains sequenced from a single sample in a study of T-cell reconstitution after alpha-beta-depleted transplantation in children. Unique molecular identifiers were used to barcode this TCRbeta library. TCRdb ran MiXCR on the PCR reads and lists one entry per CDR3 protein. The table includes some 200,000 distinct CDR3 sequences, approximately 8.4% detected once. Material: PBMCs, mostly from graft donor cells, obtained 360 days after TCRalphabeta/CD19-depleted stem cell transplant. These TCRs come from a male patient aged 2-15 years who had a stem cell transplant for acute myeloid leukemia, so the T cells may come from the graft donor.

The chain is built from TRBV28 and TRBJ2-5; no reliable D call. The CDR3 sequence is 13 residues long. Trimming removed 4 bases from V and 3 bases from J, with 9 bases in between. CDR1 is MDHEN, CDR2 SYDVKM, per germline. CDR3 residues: CASSSYTEETQYF. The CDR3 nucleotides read TGTGCCAGCAGTTCCTACACCGAAGAGACCCAGTACTTC.

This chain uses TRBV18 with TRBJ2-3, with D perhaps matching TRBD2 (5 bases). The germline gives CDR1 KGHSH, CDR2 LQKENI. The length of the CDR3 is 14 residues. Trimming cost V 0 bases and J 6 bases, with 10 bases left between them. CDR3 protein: CASSPPVAGDTQYF. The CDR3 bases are TGTGCCAGCTCACCACCGGTGGCGGGTGATACGCAGTATTTT.

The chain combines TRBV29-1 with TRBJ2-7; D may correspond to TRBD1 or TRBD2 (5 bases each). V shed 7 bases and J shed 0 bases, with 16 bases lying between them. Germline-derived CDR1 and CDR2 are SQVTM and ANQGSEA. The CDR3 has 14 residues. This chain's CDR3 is CSARWGIDSYEQYF. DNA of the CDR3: TGCAGCGCCCGATGGGGGATAGACTCCTACGAGCAGTACTTC.

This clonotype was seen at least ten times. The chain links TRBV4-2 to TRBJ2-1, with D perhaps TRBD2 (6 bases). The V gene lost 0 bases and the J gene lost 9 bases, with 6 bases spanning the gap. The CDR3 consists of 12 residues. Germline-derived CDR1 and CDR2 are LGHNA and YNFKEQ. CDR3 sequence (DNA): TGTGCCAGCAGCCAAGAGGGAGGTGAGCAGTTCTTC. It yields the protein CASSQEGGEQFF.

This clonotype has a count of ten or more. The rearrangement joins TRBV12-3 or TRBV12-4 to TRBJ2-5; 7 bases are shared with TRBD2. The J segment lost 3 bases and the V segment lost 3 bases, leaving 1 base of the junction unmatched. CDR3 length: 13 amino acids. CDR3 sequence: CASSFRGEETQYF. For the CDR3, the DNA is TGTGCCAGCAGTTTTCGGGGGGAAGAGACCCAGTACTTC.

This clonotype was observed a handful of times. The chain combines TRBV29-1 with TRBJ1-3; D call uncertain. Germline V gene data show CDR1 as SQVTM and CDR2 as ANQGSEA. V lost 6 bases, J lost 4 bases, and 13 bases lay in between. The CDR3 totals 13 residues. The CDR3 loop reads CSVSSAGGNTIYF. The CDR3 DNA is TGCAGCGTGTCGTCCGCGGGCGGAAACACCATATATTTT. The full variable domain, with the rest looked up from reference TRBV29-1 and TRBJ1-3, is SAVISQKPSRDICQRGTSLTIQCQVDSQVTMMFWYRQQPGQSLTLIATANQGSEATYESGFVIDKFPISRPNLTFSTLTVSNMSPEDSSIYLCSVSSAGGNTIYFGEGSWLTVV.

This CDR3 reads CAWSVGHSNTQYF. CDR3 in DNA: TGTGCCTGGAGTGTAGGTCACTCGAATACGCAGTATTTT. V is TRBV30 and J is TRBJ2-3; no definite D call. Germline V gene sequence: CDR1 GTSNPN, CDR2 SVGIG (reference sequence). V was clipped by 0 bases and J by 7 bases, with 11 bases between them. The CDR3 spans 13 residues. Full variable domain (remainder filled in from reference TRBV30 and TRBJ2-3): SQTIHQWPATLVQPVGSPLSLECTVEGTSNPNLYWYRQAAGRGLQLLFYSVGIGQISSEVPQNLSASRPQDRQFILSSKKLLLSDSGFYLCAWSVGHSNTQYFGPGTRLTVL.

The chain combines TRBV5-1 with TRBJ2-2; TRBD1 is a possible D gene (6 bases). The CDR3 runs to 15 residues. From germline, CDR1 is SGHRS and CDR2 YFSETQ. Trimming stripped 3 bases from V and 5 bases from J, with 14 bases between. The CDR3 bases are TGCGCCAGCAGCTCAATAGGACAGCTAACCGGGGAGCTGTTTTTT. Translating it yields CASSSIGQLTGELFF.

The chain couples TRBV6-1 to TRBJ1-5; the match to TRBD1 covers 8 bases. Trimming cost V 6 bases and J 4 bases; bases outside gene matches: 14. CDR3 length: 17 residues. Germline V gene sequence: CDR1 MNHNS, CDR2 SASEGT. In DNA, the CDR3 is TGTGCCAGCAGCCCCCTCGGGACAGGTTGGAGGAATCAGCCCCAGCATTTT. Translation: CASSPLGTGWRNQPQHF.

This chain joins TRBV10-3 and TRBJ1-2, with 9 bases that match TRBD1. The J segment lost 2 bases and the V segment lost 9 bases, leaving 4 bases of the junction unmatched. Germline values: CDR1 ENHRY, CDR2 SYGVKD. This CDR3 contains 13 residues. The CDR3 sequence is CAIRGQGNYGYTF. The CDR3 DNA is TGTGCCATACGTGGACAGGGGAACTATGGCTACACCTTC.

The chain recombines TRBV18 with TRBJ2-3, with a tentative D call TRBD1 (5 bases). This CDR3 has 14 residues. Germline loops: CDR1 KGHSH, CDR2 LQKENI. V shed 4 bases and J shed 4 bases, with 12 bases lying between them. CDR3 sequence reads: CASSLTQGSDTQYF. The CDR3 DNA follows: TGTGCCAGCTCACTCACGCAGGGATCAGATACGCAGTATTTT.

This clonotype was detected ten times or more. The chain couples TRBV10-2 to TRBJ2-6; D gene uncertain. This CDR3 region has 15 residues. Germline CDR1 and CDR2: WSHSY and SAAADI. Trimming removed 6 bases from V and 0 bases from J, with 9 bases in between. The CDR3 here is CASSFVSSGANVLTF. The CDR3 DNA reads TGCGCCAGCAGCTTCGTAAGCTCTGGGGCCAACGTCCTGACTTTC.

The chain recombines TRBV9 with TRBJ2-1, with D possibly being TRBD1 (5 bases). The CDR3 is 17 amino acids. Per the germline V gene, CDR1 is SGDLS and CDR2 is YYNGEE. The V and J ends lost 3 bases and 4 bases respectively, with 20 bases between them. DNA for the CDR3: TGTGCCAGCAGCGCCTCGCCCCGAAGGGGCGCTTACAATGAGCAGTTCTTC. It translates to CASSASPRRGAYNEQFF. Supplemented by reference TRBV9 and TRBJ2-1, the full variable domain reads DSGVTQTPKHLITATGQRVTLRCSPRSGDLSVYWYQQSLDQGLQFLIQYYNGEERAKGNILERFSAQQFPDLHSELNLSSLELGDSALYFCASSASPRRGAYNEQFFGPGTRLTVL.

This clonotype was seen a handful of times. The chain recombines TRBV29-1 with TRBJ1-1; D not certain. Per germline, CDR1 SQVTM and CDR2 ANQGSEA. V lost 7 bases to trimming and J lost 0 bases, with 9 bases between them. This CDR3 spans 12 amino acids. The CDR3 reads CSAQYLNTEAFF. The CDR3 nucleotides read TGCAGCGCACAGTACCTGAACACTGAAGCTTTCTTT. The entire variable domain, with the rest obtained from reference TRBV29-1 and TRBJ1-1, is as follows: SAVISQKPSRDICQRGTSLTIQCQVDSQVTMMFWYRQQPGQSLTLIATANQGSEATYESGFVIDKFPISRPNLTFSTLTVSNMSPEDSSIYLCSAQYLNTEAFFGQGTRLTVV.

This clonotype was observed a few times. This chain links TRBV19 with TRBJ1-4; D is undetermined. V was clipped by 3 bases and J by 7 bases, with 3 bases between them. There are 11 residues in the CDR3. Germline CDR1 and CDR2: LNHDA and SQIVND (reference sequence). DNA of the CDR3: TGTGCCAGTAGTATCGGTGAAAAACTGTTTTTT. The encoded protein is CASSIGEKLFF.

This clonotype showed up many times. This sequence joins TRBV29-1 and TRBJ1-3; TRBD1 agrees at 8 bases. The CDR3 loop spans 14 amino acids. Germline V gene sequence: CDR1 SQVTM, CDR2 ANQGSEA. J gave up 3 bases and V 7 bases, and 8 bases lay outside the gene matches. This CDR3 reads CSAWDRRRGNTIYF. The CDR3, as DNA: TGCAGCGCCTGGGACAGGCGGCGTGGAAACACCATATATTTT.

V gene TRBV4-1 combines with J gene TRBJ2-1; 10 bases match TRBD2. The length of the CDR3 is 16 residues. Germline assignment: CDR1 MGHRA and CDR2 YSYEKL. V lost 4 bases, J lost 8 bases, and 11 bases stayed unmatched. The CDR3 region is CASSPQGELAGYEQFF. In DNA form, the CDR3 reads TGCGCCAGCAGCCCCCAGGGAGAACTAGCGGGGTATGAGCAGTTCTTC.

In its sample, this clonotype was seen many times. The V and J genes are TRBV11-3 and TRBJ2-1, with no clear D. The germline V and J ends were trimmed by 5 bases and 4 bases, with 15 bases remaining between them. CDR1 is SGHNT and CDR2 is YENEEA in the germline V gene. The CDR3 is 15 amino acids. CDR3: CASSPLAVTYNEQFF. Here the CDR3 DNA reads TGTGCCAGCAGCCCTCTGGCGGTCACATACAATGAGCAGTTCTTC.

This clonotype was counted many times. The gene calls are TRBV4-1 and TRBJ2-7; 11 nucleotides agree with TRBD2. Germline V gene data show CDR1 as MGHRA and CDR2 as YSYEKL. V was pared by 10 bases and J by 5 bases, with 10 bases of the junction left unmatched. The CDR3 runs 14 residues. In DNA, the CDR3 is TGCGCCACGACCCCTCTAGCGGGAGGAAACGAGCAGTACTTC. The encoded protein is CATTPLAGGNEQYF.

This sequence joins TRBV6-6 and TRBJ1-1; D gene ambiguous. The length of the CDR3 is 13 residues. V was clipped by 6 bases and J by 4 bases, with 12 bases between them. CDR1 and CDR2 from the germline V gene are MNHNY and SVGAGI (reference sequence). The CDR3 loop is CASRLEGFTEAFF. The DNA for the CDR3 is TGTGCCAGCAGGCTAGAGGGCTTCACTGAAGCTTTCTTT.

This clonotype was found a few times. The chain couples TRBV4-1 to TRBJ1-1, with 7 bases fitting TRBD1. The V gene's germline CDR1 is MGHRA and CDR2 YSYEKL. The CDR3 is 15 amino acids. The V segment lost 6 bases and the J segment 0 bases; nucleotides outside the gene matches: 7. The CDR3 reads CASRDRSNLNTEAFF. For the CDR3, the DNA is TGCGCCAGCAGGGACAGGAGCAATTTGAACACTGAAGCTTTCTTT.

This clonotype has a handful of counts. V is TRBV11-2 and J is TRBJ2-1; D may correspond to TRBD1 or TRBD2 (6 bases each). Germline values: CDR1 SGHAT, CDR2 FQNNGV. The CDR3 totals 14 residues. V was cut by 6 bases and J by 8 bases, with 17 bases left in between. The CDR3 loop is CASSLRRGVHEQFF. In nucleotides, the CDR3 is TGTGCCAGCAGTCTCCGGAGGGGGGTACATGAGCAGTTCTTC.

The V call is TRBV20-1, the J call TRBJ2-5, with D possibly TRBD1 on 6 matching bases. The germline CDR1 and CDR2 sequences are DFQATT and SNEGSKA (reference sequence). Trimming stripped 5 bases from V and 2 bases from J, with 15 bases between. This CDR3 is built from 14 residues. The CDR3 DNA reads TGCAGTGCTCGACAGGCCCCTGGACAAGAGACCCAGTACTTC. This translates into CSARQAPGQETQYF.

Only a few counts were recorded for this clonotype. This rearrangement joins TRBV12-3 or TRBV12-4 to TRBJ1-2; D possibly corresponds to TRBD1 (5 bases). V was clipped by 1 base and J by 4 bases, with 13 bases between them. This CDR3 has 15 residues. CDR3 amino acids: CASSLGDLFTYGYTF. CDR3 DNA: TGTGCCAGCAGTTTAGGGGACCTCTTTACCTATGGCTACACCTTC.

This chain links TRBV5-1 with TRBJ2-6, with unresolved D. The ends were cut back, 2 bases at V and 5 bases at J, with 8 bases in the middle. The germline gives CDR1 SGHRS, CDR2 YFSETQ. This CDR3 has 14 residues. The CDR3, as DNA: TGCGCCAGCAGCTTAGTACCTAGGGCCAACGTCCTGACTTTC. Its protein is CASSLVPRANVLTF.

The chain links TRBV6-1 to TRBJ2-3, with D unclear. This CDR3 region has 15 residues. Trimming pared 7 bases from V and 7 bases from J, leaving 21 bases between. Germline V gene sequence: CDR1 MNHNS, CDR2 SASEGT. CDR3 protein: CASTLGPPFSNTQYF. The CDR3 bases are TGTGCCAGCACCCTCGGACCACCCTTTTCGAATACGCAGTATTTT.

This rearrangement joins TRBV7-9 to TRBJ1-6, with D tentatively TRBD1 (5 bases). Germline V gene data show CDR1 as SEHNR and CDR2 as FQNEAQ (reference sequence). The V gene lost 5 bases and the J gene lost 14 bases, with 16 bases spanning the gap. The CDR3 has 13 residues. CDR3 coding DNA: TGTGCCAGCAGCCTACAGACTGGGACTACCCTCCACTTT. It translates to CASSLQTGTTLHF.

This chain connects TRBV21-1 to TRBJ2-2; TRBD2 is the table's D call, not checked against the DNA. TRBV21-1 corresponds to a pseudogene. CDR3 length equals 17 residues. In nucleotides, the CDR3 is TGTGCCAGCAGCAAAGGGGAACCGGGAGTAGGTACCGGGGAGCTGTTTTTT. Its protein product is CASSKGEPGVGTGELFF.

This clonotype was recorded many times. The CDR3 DNA follows: TGTGCCAGCAGTTTAGGGCAGGGAGGAGAAAAACTGTTTTTT. It yields the protein CASSLGQGGEKLFF. This chain links TRBV12-3 or TRBV12-4 with TRBJ1-4; perhaps TRBD1 as D (5 bases). V was trimmed by 1 base and J by 8 bases, leaving 11 bases between them. The CDR3 spans 14 residues.

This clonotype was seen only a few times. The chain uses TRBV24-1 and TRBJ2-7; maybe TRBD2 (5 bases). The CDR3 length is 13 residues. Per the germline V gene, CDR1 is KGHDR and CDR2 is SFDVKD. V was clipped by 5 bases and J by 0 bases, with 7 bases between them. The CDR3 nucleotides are TGTGCCACCAGTGGAGAGGGCTCCTACGAGCAGTACTTC. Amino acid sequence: CATSGEGSYEQYF.

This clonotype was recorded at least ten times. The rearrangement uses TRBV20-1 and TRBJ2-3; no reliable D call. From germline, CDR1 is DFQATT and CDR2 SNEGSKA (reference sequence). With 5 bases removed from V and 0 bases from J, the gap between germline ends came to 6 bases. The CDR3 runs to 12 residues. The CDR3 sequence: CSAQGSTDTQYF. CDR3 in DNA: TGCAGTGCTCAAGGTAGCACAGATACGCAGTATTTT.

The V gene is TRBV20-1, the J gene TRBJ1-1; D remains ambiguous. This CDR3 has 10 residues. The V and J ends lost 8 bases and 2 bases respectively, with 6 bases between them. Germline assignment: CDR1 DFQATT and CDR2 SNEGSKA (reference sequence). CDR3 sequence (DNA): TGCAGTCTACTAAACACTGAAGCTTTCTTT. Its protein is CSLLNTEAFF.